Each of the 3 T cell receptor beta chains below was sequenced from the same sample in a study of human T cells and chemical hapten exposure. TCRdb processed the RACE reads anew with MiXCR; each CDR3 protein has one entry. The profile shows roughly 50,000 distinct CDR3 sequences, over 9% of them singletons. Time point described: pre-sensitization, week 0. Treatment given: therapeutic diphenylcyclopropenone sensitization with weekly scalp DPC. The input for sequencing was whole blood, taken in connection with sensitization to the hapten diphenylcyclopropenone (DPC). These receptor sequences come from a middle-aged man with alopecia areata. Some clones in this sample may be carry-over from other donors' samples.

This clonotype was detected ten times or more. The V call is TRBV7-6, the J call TRBJ2-5; D may be TRBD2 (5 bases). The germline CDR1 and CDR2 sequences are SGHVS and FNYEAQ. V lost 1 base to trimming and J lost 5 bases, with 11 bases between them. This CDR3 region has 14 residues. The CDR3 DNA is TGTGCCAGCAGCTTAGAAGTGGGAGTTGAGACCCAGTACTTC. Its protein is CASSLEVGVETQYF.

This clonotype was seen a handful of times. V is TRBV5-1 and J is TRBJ2-2; 7 bases fit TRBD1. V lost 2 bases, J lost 0 bases, and 7 bases stayed unmatched. The V gene's germline CDR1 is SGHRS and CDR2 YFSETQ. This CDR3 spans 17 amino acids. The CDR3 DNA is TGCGCCAGCAGCTTAGCGGACAGGAGCACGAACACCGGGGAGCTGTTTTTT. Translated: CASSLADRSTNTGELFF.

This chain joins TRBV20-1 and TRBJ1-2; no definite D call. Trimming shortened V by 0 bases and J by 8 bases, and 10 bases separated the two germline ends. The CDR3 is 12 amino acids. The V gene's germline CDR1 is DFQATT and CDR2 SNEGSKA (reference sequence). The CDR3 loop reads CSARDSPQGYTF. The CDR3 nucleotides are TGCAGTGCTAGAGATTCCCCCCAGGGCTACACCTTC.